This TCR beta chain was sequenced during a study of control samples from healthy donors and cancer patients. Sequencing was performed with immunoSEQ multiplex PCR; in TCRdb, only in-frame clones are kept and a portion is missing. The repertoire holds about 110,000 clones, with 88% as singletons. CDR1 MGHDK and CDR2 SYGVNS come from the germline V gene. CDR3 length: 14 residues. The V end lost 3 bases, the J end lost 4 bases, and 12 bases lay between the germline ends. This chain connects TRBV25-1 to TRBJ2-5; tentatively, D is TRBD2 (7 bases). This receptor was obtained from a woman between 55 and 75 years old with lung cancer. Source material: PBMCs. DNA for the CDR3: TGTGCCAGCAGTGAGGCCGGGGGGCGAGAGACCCAGTACTTC. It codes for CASSEAGGRETQYF.